What follows describes a single TCR beta chain. This specimen belongs to a study of CD8+ T cells in alopecia areata. Looked up from germline, CDR1 is SGHRS and CDR2 is YFSETQ. V gave up 0 bases and J gave up 0 bases; unmatched junction bases: 5. This CDR3 spans 17 amino acids. Once RNA had been extracted, it was reverse transcribed into cDNA to act as the sequencing template. Method: immunoSEQ multiplex PCR; TCRdb's copy keeps in-frame clones and lacks some. The table records 200,000 or so clones, about three fifths of them present only once. The material was CD4+ T cells sorted from blood, obtained at week 0. The rearrangement uses TRBV5-1 and TRBJ2-7; 11 nucleotides agree with TRBD2. The TCR was taken from a human donor with alopecia areata. In DNA form, the CDR3 reads TGCGCCAGCAGCTTGGGGCTAGCGGGAGGTCCCTCCTACGAGCAGTACTTC. As protein: CASSLGLAGGPSYEQYF.